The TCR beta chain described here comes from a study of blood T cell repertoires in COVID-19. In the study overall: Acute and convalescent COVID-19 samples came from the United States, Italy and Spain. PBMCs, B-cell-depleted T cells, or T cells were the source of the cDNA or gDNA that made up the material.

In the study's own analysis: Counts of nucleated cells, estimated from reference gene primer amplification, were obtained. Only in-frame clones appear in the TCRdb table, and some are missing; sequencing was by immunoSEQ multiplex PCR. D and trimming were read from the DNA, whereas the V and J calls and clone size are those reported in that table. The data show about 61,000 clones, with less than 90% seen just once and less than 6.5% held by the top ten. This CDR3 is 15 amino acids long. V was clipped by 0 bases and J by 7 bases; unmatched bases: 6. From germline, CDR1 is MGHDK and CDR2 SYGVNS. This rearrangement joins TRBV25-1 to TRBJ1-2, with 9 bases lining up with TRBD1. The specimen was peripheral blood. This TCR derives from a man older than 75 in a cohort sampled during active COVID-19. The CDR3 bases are TGTGCCAGCAGTGAATATACAGGGGGCTTTAGTGGCTACACCTTC. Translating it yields CASSEYTGGFSGYTF.